This T cell receptor beta chain was obtained from a study of beta chain features in type 1 diabetes. Study-wide results and limits: In all four CD4+ subsets, TCRB CDR3 length was significantly, moderately reduced in type 1 diabetes. Any PCR bias toward short templates would affect both groups alike.

The CDR3 has 17 residues. Per germline, CDR1 SGHTA and CDR2 FQGNSA. J gave up 3 bases and V 6 bases, and 12 bases lay outside the gene matches. Every bit of the isolated RNA underwent reverse transcription, so sequencing read expressed TCRB transcripts. Using immunoSEQ multiplex PCR, the repertoire was profiled, and TCRdb retains in-frame clones only, with some absent. This table has around 300,000 clones, 15% appearing once. Central memory, naive, regulatory and stem cell-like memory CD4+ cells were sorted by CD45RO/CCR7/CD25/CD127/CD95/CD27. Points on this clone: The antigen remains unidentified.

The chain joins TRBV7-2 to TRBJ2-5, with TRBD2 identical over 11 bases. This clonotype was obtained from a man younger than 35 with type 1 diabetes. The sequencing input was naive CD4+ T cells from blood. The CDR3 nucleotides are TGTGCCAGCAGTCGCCAGGGAGGGACTAGCGGCAAAGAGACCCAGTACTTC. Its translation: CASSRQGGTSGKETQYF.